These 3 T cell receptor beta chains were sequenced from one sample in a study of human T cells and chemical hapten exposure. Using its own MiXCR run on the RACE reads, TCRdb lists one record per CDR3 protein. Here the sample spans tens of thousands of distinct CDR3 sequences, 10% to 13% being singletons. The time point is: patch test 2, 6 weeks after DPC sensitization. Treatment given: therapeutic diphenylcyclopropenone sensitization with weekly scalp DPC. The sample here was whole blood, taken in connection with sensitization to the hapten diphenylcyclopropenone (DPC). The origin of the receptors is a woman aged 45-59 years with alopecia areata. Some clones in this sample may be carry-over from other donors' samples.

This clonotype was counted ten times or more. The chain has TRBV9 and TRBJ2-2; D ambiguous. The germline V gene has CDR1 SGDLS and CDR2 YYNGEE. This CDR3 contains 14 residues. V was clipped by 2 bases and J by 1 base, with 6 bases between them. The CDR3 loop reads CASSVLLNTGELFF. DNA for the CDR3: TGTGCCAGCAGCGTCCTCCTGAACACCGGGGAGCTGTTTTTT.

V is TRBV6-2 or TRBV6-3 and J is TRBJ1-5; tentatively, D is TRBD1 (5 bases). The CDR3 length is 15 residues. CDR1 MNHEY and CDR2 SVGEGT come from the germline V gene. V was cut by 7 bases and J by 4 bases, with 17 bases left in between. Here the CDR3 DNA reads TGTGCCAGCAAAACGGGGGTCAGGCAGAATCAGCCCCAGCATTTT. Translation: CASKTGVRQNQPQHF.

The chain is built from TRBV29-1 and TRBJ1-1; the D is unclear. Germline lookup yields CDR1 SQVTM and CDR2 ANQGSEA. The CDR3 sequence is 12 residues long. The V gene lost 4 bases and the J gene lost 1 base, with 7 bases spanning the gap. The CDR3 here is CSVGPANTEAFF. CDR3 nucleotide sequence: TGCAGCGTTGGTCCGGCGAACACTGAAGCTTTCTTT.